Listed below are T cell receptor beta chains from one sample, sequenced in a study of human T cells and chemical hapten exposure. TCRdb fed the RACE reads into MiXCR, producing one record per CDR3 protein. The top ten hold 0.9% to 0.95% of the sample, which has about 120,000 distinct CDR3 sequences, around 15% seen once. Sequences were derived from whole blood, sampled in connection with sensitization to the hapten diphenylcyclopropenone (DPC). Receptors were obtained from a man aged 18 to 30 with alopecia areata. Some clones in this sample may be carry-over from other donors' samples. The CDR3 runs from the conserved cysteine through the conserved F or W. D genes are given only for firm matches. The size field is filled for only some rows; it gives once, few, many or a size class.

size: few
D: .
J: TRBJ2-7
V: TRBV6-2/TRBV6-3
DNA: TGTGCCAGCTCTACTCCGAGCTCCTACGAGCAGTACTTC
CDR3: CASSTPSSYEQYF

size: few
D: TRBD2
J: TRBJ2-1
V: TRBV20-1
DNA: TGCAGTGCCAAGCGGGGGGCCATTTTCAGTGAGCAGTTCTTC
CDR3: CSAKRGAIFSEQFF

size: many
D: .
J: TRBJ2-1
V: TRBV20-1
DNA: TGCAGTGCTAGAAAGGGATTAGGAGGCACTGAGCAGTTCTTC
CDR3: CSARKGLGGTEQFF

size: .
D: .
J: TRBJ1-5
V: TRBV6-5
DNA: TGTGCCAGCAGGTACAGGGAGGAGGGCAATCAGCCCCAGCATTTT
CDR3: CASRYREEGNQPQHF

size: many
D: TRBD2
J: TRBJ2-1
V: TRBV20-1
DNA: TGCAGTGCTAGAGTTAGCGGGGACCTCTACAATGAGCAGTTCTTC
CDR3: CSARVSGDLYNEQFF

size: once
D: .
J: TRBJ1-1
V: TRBV29-1
DNA: TGCAGCGTTGTGGAGGGAGAAGCTTTCTTT
CDR3: CSVVEGEAFF

size: few
D: TRBD2
J: TRBJ2-3
V: TRBV10-3
DNA: TGTGCCATCAGCCTCTTTGGGACTAGCGGGGGGTCTTTCACAGATACGCAGTATTTT
CDR3: CAISLFGTSGGSFTDTQYF

size: .
D: .
J: TRBJ2-7
V: TRBV3-1
DNA: TGTGCCAGCAGCCTAAAGGACGGCTACGAGCAGTACTTC
CDR3: CASSLKDGYEQYF

size: few
D: .
J: TRBJ1-3
V: TRBV6-2/TRBV6-3
DNA: TGTGCCAGCAGTTACGACAGATCCTCTGGAAACACCATATATTTT
CDR3: CASSYDRSSGNTIYF

size: once
D: .
J: TRBJ1-6
V: TRBV3-1
DNA: TGTGCCAGCAGCCAAGATTTATTGGGTTCACCCCTCCACTTT
CDR3: CASSQDLLGSPLHF

size: .
D: .
J: TRBJ2-3
V: TRBV14
DNA: TGTGCCAGCAGCCAAGACATTAGCCGCGGCACAGATACGCAGTATTTT
CDR3: CASSQDISRGTDTQYF

size: .
D: TRBD1
J: TRBJ1-6
V: TRBV7-2
DNA: TGTGCCAGCAGCCGACAGGGGGAAGGCTCACCCCTCCACTTT
CDR3: CASSRQGEGSPLHF

size: .
D: .
J: TRBJ2-1
V: TRBV15
DNA: TGTGCCACCCGATCACTCACACAGGGTAATGAGCAGTTCTTC
CDR3: CATRSLTQGNEQFF

size: few
D: .
J: TRBJ2-6
V: TRBV11-3
DNA: TGTGCCAGCAGCCCCCCCTTTGGGGCCAACGTCCTGACTTTC
CDR3: CASSPPFGANVLTF

size: .
D: .
J: TRBJ2-4
V: TRBV29-1
DNA: TGCAGCGTTGAAGTGGGGGCCCCCCGAAACATTCAGTACTTC
CDR3: CSVEVGAPRNIQYF

size: .
D: .
J: TRBJ1-1
V: TRBV28
DNA: TGTGCCAGCAGTTCTACAGGGAGTCGGACTGAAGCTTTCTTT
CDR3: CASSSTGSRTEAFF

size: few
D: .
J: TRBJ2-2
V: TRBV11-2
DNA: TGTGCCAGCAGCTTACTTAGGCGGTACACCGGGGAGCTGTTTTTT
CDR3: CASSLLRRYTGELFF

size: .
D: .
J: TRBJ1-1
V: TRBV27
DNA: TGTGCCAGCAGAGATTCAACGACAGGAGCGAACACTGAAGCTTTCTTT
CDR3: CASRDSTTGANTEAFF

size: .
D: .
J: TRBJ2-1
V: TRBV3-1
DNA: TGTGCCAGCAGCCGGCACAGGGACGATGAGCAGTTCTTC
CDR3: CASSRHRDDEQFF

size: few
D: .
J: TRBJ2-7
V: TRBV29-1
DNA: TGCAGCGTTGGGCCCTCCTACGAGCAGTACTTC
CDR3: CSVGPSYEQYF

size: few
D: TRBD1
J: TRBJ2-7
V: TRBV4-1
DNA: TGCGCCAGCAGCCTGAGAGGACAGAGGGAAGGGGGCTCACTCCACGAGCAGTACTTC
CDR3: CASSLRGQREGGSLHEQYF

size: few
D: TRBD1
J: TRBJ2-7
V: TRBV7-2
DNA: TGTGCCAGCAGCTTAGAGAGGGGGCTAAGCTCCTACGAGCAGTACTTC
CDR3: CASSLERGLSSYEQYF

size: .
D: .
J: TRBJ1-1
V: TRBV12-3/TRBV12-4
DNA: TGTGCCAGCAGTTCCCCCTCAGACAGTAGGAACACTGAAGCTTTCTTT
CDR3: CASSSPSDSRNTEAFF

size: .
D: .
J: TRBJ2-2
V: TRBV7-9
DNA: TGTGCCAGCAGCTTACGGCTTCAGCAGGGGGGCACCGGGGAGCTGTTTTTT
CDR3: CASSLRLQQGGTGELFF

size: few
D: .
J: TRBJ2-3
V: TRBV5-4
DNA: TGTGCCAGCAGCTTCTACTCGGGACAACTTACAGATACGCAGTATTTT
CDR3: CASSFYSGQLTDTQYF

size: few
D: .
J: TRBJ2-3
V: TRBV9
DNA: TGTGCCAGCAGCGTAGATGGTCGTGCGGATACGCAGTATTTT
CDR3: CASSVDGRADTQYF

size: few
D: .
J: TRBJ2-3
V: TRBV4-1
DNA: TGCGCCAGCAGCCCCCGCCAGCCCGGTACGCAGTATTTT
CDR3: CASSPRQPGTQYF

size: few
D: .
J: TRBJ2-3
V: TRBV10-1
DNA: TGCGCCAGCAGTCCCTTCGGGGGTGGCGGGGAAAGCACAGATACGCAGTATTTT
CDR3: CASSPFGGGGESTDTQYF